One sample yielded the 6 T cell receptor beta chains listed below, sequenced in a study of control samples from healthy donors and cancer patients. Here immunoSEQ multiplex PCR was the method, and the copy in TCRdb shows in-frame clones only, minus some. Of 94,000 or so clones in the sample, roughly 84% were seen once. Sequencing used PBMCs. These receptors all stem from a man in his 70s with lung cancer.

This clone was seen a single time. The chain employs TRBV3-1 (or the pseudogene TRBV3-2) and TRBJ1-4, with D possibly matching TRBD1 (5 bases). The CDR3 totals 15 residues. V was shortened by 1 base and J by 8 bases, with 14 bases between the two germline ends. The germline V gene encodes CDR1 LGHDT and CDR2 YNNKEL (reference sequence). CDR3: CASSQAGTRSEKLFF. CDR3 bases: TGTGCCAGCAGCCAAGCCGGGACTCGTTCCGAAAAACTGTTTTTT.

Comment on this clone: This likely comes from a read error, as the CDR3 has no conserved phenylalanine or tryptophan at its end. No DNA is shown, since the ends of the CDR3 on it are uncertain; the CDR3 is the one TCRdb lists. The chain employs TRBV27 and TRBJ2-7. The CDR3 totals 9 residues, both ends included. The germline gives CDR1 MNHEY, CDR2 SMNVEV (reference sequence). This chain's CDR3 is CASSYEGVA.

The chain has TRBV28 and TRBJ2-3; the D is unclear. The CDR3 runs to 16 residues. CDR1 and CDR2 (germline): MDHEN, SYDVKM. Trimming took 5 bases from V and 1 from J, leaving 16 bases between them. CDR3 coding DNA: TGTGCCAGCAGTAATTATGCTGCCCTGGGCACAGATACGCAGTATTTT. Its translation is CASSNYAALGTDTQYF.

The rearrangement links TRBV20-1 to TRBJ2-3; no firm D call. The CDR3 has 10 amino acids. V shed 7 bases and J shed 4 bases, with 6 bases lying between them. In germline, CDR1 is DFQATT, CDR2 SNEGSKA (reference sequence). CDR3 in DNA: TGCAGTGTTAGGGCAGATACGCAGTATTTT. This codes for CSVRADTQYF.

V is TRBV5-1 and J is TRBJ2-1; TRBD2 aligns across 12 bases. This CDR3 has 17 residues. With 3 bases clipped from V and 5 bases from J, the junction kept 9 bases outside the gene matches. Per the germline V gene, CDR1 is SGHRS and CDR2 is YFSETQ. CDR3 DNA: TGCGCCAGCAGCTCACTAGCGGGGGGTTATTATAACAATGAGCAGTTCTTC. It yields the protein CASSSLAGGYYNNEQFF.

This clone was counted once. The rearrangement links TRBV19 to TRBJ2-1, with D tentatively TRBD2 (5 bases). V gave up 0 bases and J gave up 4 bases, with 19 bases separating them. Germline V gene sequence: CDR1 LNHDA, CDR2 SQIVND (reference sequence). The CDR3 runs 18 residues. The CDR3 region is CASSIDLSRRRKYNEQFF. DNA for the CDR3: TGTGCCAGTAGTATAGACTTGTCCCGGCGGAGGAAATACAATGAGCAGTTCTTC.